A selection of T cell receptor beta chains follows, all from one sample in a study of T cell responses to AZD1222 COVID-19 vaccine. Assay: immunoSEQ multiplex PCR; the TCRdb copy retains only in-frame clones and omits some. Of approximately 150,000 clones listed, 91% are singletons. The input for sequencing was peripheral blood, taken 28 days after the second AZD1222 dose. The receptors derive from an adult who received the AZD1222 COVID-19 vaccine. The CDR3 runs from the conserved cysteine through the conserved F or W. Fields, in order: D gene, V gene, CDR3 length, J gene, clone size, CDR3 protein, CDR3 DNA. D genes are given only for firm matches. Clone size is given for some rows only: seen once, a few or many times, or a class if the clone is expanded.

>.|TRBV6-2/TRBV6-3|15|TRBJ2-1|.
CASSFRPLASHEQFF
TGTGCCAGCAGCTTCCGACCATTAGCCAGCCATGAGCAGTTCTTC
>TRBD1|TRBV6-1|15|TRBJ1-4|.
CASSEAGAGGEKLFF
TGTGCCAGCAGTGAAGCTGGGGCAGGGGGTGAAAAACTGTTTTTT
>.|TRBV27|15|TRBJ1-4|.
CASSFIPVVGEKLFF
TGTGCCAGCAGTTTTATCCCCGTCGTTGGGGAAAAACTGTTTTTT
>.|TRBV11-3|13|TRBJ2-1|.
CASSLEAYNEQFF
TGTGCCAGCAGCTTAGAGGCTTACAATGAGCAGTTCTTC
>TRBD2|TRBV6-4|14|TRBJ2-3|few
CASSASGSTDTQYF
TGTGCCAGCAGTGCTAGCGGGAGCACAGATACGCAGTATTTT
>.|TRBV6-1|18|TRBJ1-6|.
CASSERWWGSSYNSPLHF
TGTGCCAGCAGTGAAAGGTGGTGGGGGAGCTCCTATAATTCACCCCTCCACTTT
>TRBD1|TRBV15|16|TRBJ2-7|.
CATSKRMTGFSYEQYF
TGTGCCACCAGCAAACGAATGACAGGGTTCTCCTACGAGCAGTACTTC
>.|TRBV27|16|TRBJ1-1|once
CASSFVLRGAGAEAFF
TGTGCCAGCAGTTTCGTACTCAGGGGAGCCGGGGCTGAAGCTTTCTTT
>.|TRBV12-3/TRBV12-4|12|TRBJ2-1|.
CASSLGGEEQFF
TGTGCCAGCAGTTTAGGAGGCGAGGAGCAGTTCTTC
>.|TRBV3-1/TRBV3-2|12|TRBJ2-3|.
CASSPPGDTQYF
TGTGCCAGCAGCCCCCCGGGAGATACGCAGTATTTT
>.|TRBV18|15|TRBJ1-4|.
CASSPPDRIGEKLFF
TGTGCCAGCTCACCCCCAGACAGGATAGGGGAAAAACTGTTTTTT
>.|TRBV4-2|15|TRBJ2-7|once
CASSQDPREGGRQYF
TGTGCCAGCAGCCAAGACCCCAGGGAAGGCGGAAGGCAGTACTTC
>.|TRBV15|13|TRBJ1-2|.
CATSRDQGGGYTF
TGTGCCACCAGCAGAGATCAGGGTGGTGGCTACACCTTC
>.|TRBV30|14|TRBJ2-7|.
CAWSVGVTDHEQYF
TGTGCCTGGAGTGTAGGGGTGACAGACCACGAGCAGTACTTC
>.|TRBV27|11|TRBJ1-1|.
CASTPGAEAFF
TGTGCCAGCACCCCAGGGGCTGAAGCTTTCTTT
>.|TRBV19|13|TRBJ1-2|.
CASRSVGEEGYTF
TGTGCCAGTAGGTCCGTGGGGGAAGAAGGCTACACCTTC
>.|TRBV2|12|TRBJ2-1|.
CASSVGETEQFF
TGTGCCAGTTCGGTCGGGGAGACCGAGCAGTTCTTC
>.|TRBV19|15|TRBJ2-5|.
CASRPPGTDQETQYF
TGTGCCAGTAGACCCCCCGGGACGGACCAAGAGACCCAGTACTTC
>.|TRBV6-4|14|TRBJ2-3|.
CASSEGALTDTQYF
TGTGCCAGCAGTGAGGGGGCCCTCACAGATACGCAGTATTTT
>TRBD2|TRBV9|16|TRBJ2-5|.
CASSLGLAGGQETQYF
TGTGCCAGCAGCCTCGGACTAGCGGGGGGGCAAGAGACCCAGTACTTC
>TRBD1|TRBV2|16|TRBJ1-4|.
CASSGGEDRGSEKLFF
TGTGCCAGCAGTGGGGGTGAGGACAGGGGGAGCGAAAAACTGTTTTTT
>TRBD1|TRBV30|15|TRBJ1-3|.
CAWTWTGNSGNTIYF
TGTGCCTGGACCTGGACAGGGAACTCTGGAAACACCATATATTTT
>TRBD1|TRBV15|17|TRBJ2-1|.
CATSRAVGQSSYNEQFF
TGTGCCACCAGCAGAGCGGTGGGACAGTCCTCCTACAATGAGCAGTTCTTC
>.|TRBV3-1/TRBV3-2|14|TRBJ2-7|few
CASSQASRAYEQYF
TGTGCCAGCAGCCAAGCATCGCGGGCCTACGAGCAGTACTTC
>.|TRBV9|13|TRBJ1-2|once
CASSVGPNYGYTF
TGTGCCAGCAGCGTAGGACCGAACTATGGCTACACCTTC
>TRBD2|TRBV7-3|18|TRBJ2-1|.
CASSLKAGGPVTYNEQFF
TGTGCCAGCAGCTTAAAAGCGGGAGGGCCGGTAACCTACAATGAGCAGTTCTTC
>.|TRBV6-6|16|TRBJ2-1|.
CASSPSDPTSYNEQFF
TGTGCCAGCAGCCCCTCCGACCCGACTTCCTACAATGAGCAGTTCTTC
>TRBD2|TRBV30|16|TRBJ2-3|.
CAWSVGRAVSTDTQYF
TGTGCCTGGAGTGTTGGGAGGGCAGTGAGCACAGATACGCAGTATTTT
>.|TRBV5-1|15|TRBJ2-1|.
CASSPNAGPNNEQFF
TGCGCCAGCAGCCCGAACGCTGGACCGAACAATGAGCAGTTCTTC
>TRBD2|TRBV6-4|17|TRBJ2-2|.
CASSVNRREVNTGELFF
TGTGCCAGCAGTGTCAATAGGCGGGAGGTGAACACCGGGGAGCTGTTTTTT
>.|TRBV4-2|15|TRBJ1-5|.
CASSQEWDTGQPQHF
TGTGCCAGCAGCCAAGAGTGGGACACCGGGCAGCCCCAGCATTTT
>.|TRBV11-3|13|TRBJ2-7|.
CASSLDGTLLPYF
TGTGCCAGCAGCTTAGATGGGACTCTCTTGCCCTACTTC
>.|TRBV2|15|TRBJ2-5|once
CASSEVGTPQETQYF
TGTGCCAGCAGTGAAGTTGGGACCCCCCAAGAGACCCAGTACTTC
>.|TRBV27|16|TRBJ1-4|once
CASSPRGGATNEKLFF
TGTGCCAGCAGTCCCCGAGGCGGGGCAACTAATGAAAAACTGTTTTTT
>.|TRBV6-2/TRBV6-3|18|TRBJ2-7|.
CASSYSKLASYLAYEQYF
TGTGCCAGCAGTTACTCGAAATTAGCCTCGTACCTCGCCTACGAGCAGTACTTC
>.|TRBV6-1|13|TRBJ1-2|.
CASSEARDYGYTF
TGTGCCAGCAGTGAAGCAAGGGACTATGGCTACACCTTC
>TRBD2|TRBV30|16|TRBJ2-1|.
CAWRAIPGLAYNEQFF
TGTGCCTGGAGAGCGATACCGGGACTAGCGTACAATGAGCAGTTCTTC
>.|TRBV30|15|TRBJ1-6|.
CAWHPGQAYNSPLHF
TGTGCCTGGCACCCCGGTCAGGCGTATAATTCACCCCTCCACTTT
>.|TRBV29-1|12|TRBJ1-5|.
CSVALGDQPQHF
TGCAGCGTTGCCCTGGGTGATCAGCCCCAGCATTTT
>.|TRBV27|13|TRBJ2-7|.
CASSLSYQAQQYF
TGTGCCAGCAGTTTATCATACCAAGCCCAGCAGTACTTC
>.|TRBV29-1|13|TRBJ1-4|.
CSVLTALSEKLFF
TGCAGCGTTCTAACCGCCTTAAGTGAAAAACTGTTTTTT
>.|TRBV5-1|13|TRBJ1-2|once
CASGSDVQYGYTF
TGCGCCAGCGGATCGGACGTCCAATATGGCTACACCTTC
>.|TRBV24-1|18|TRBJ2-3|.
CATSDLRWDGAGGDTQYF
TGTGCCACCAGTGATTTGCGTTGGGACGGGGCCGGGGGAGATACGCAGTATTTT
>.|TRBV15|15|TRBJ1-3|.
CATSRDRSSGNTIYF
TGTGCCACCAGCAGAGACAGGAGCTCTGGAAACACCATATATTTT
>TRBD1|TRBV6-5|14|TRBJ1-3|.
CASRRQGSGNTIYF
TGTGCCAGCAGGAGACAGGGGTCTGGAAACACCATATATTTT
>.|TRBV5-6|14|TRBJ1-4|once
CASSLADPNEKLFF
TGTGCCAGCAGCTTGGCTGACCCTAATGAAAAACTGTTTTTT
>TRBD2|TRBV4-2|15|TRBJ2-7|.
CASSQGASGSYEQYF
TGTGCCAGCAGCCAGGGGGCTAGCGGGAGTTACGAGCAGTACTTC
>.|TRBV11-2|14|TRBJ1-3|.
CASSLDRSGNTIYF
TGTGCCAGCAGCTTAGATAGGTCTGGAAACACCATATATTTT
>.|TRBV6-5|13|TRBJ1-4|.
CASSRLGGGKLFF
TGTGCCAGCAGCCGTCTGGGGGGTGGGAAACTGTTTTTT
>.|TRBV30|13|TRBJ1-2|.
CAWSEEGHGGYTF
TGTGCCTGGAGCGAGGAGGGTCACGGTGGCTACACCTTC
>.|TRBV30|13|TRBJ2-2|.
CAWSLRGSGELFF
TGTGCCTGGAGTCTAAGAGGGTCCGGGGAGCTGTTTTTT
>.|TRBV19|15|TRBJ1-5|.
CASSIGTASNQPQHF
TGTGCCAGTAGTATAGGGACAGCTAGCAATCAGCCCCAGCATTTT
>.|TRBV6-5|14|TRBJ2-3|.
CASSYSTGTDTQYF
TGTGCCAGCAGTTACTCGACAGGCACAGATACGCAGTATTTT
>.|TRBV30|13|TRBJ1-3|.
CAWRQSFGNTIYF
TGTGCCTGGCGACAGAGTTTTGGAAACACCATATATTTT
>TRBD1|TRBV7-9|14|TRBJ2-1|.
CASGTDRGRGEQFF
TGTGCCAGCGGCACGGACAGGGGCCGGGGTGAGCAGTTCTTC